These T cell receptor beta chains were read from a single sample in a study of PD-1 blockade in classical Hodgkin lymphoma. The method was immunoSEQ multiplex PCR; TCRdb's version includes in-frame clones alone and lacks a portion of them. Here the sample spans roughly 14,000 clones, 86% being singletons. The starting material was peripheral blood mononuclear cells (PBMCs), obtained at baseline. These receptor sequences come from a human donor with classical Hodgkin lymphoma. CDR3s include the opening cysteine and the closing phenylalanine or tryptophan. Each record gives: clone size, V gene, D gene, J gene, CDR3 protein, CDR3 DNA. D genes are given only for firm matches. A row's size may be missing; if present it is once, few, many or a size class.

clone size: .
V gene: TRBV2
D gene: .
J gene: TRBJ2-7
CDR3 protein: CASSARPYEQYF
CDR3 DNA: TGTGCCAGCAGTGCCCGTCCATACGAGCAGTACTTC

clone size: .
V gene: TRBV6-5
D gene: .
J gene: TRBJ2-4
CDR3 protein: CASRLGPIQYF
CDR3 DNA: TGTGCCAGCAGACTCGGGCCAATTCAGTACTTC

clone size: .
V gene: TRBV9
D gene: .
J gene: TRBJ1-1
CDR3 protein: CASSGDSVLGAFF
CDR3 DNA: TGTGCCAGCAGCGGTGACAGCGTCCTTGGAGCTTTCTTT

clone size: few
V gene: TRBV18
D gene: .
J gene: TRBJ2-3
CDR3 protein: CASSPGTSDTQYF
CDR3 DNA: TGTGCCAGCTCACCGGGGACCTCAGATACGCAGTATTTT

clone size: .
V gene: TRBV9
D gene: .
J gene: TRBJ2-2
CDR3 protein: CASSPTQFPTGELFF
CDR3 DNA: TGTGCCAGCTCGCCCACCCAATTCCCTACCGGGGAGCTGTTTTTT

clone size: .
V gene: TRBV28
D gene: .
J gene: TRBJ2-6
CDR3 protein: CASSSGVSSGANVLTF
CDR3 DNA: TGTGCCAGCAGTTCCGGGGTCAGCTCTGGGGCCAACGTCCTGACTTTC

clone size: once
V gene: TRBV10-3
D gene: TRBD1
J gene: TRBJ1-3
CDR3 protein: CAISDSGQGIGNTIYF
CDR3 DNA: TGTGCCATCAGTGACTCGGGACAGGGAATTGGAAACACCATATATTTT

clone size: .
V gene: TRBV5-4
D gene: TRBD1
J gene: TRBJ1-1
CDR3 protein: CASSLKQGPTEAFF
CDR3 DNA: TGTGCCAGCAGCTTGAAACAGGGGCCGACTGAAGCTTTCTTT

clone size: .
V gene: TRBV7-2
D gene: TRBD2
J gene: TRBJ2-1
CDR3 protein: CASSFWTSSIEQFF
CDR3 DNA: TGTGCCAGCAGCTTTTGGACTAGCAGTATTGAGCAGTTCTTC

clone size: .
V gene: TRBV10-3
D gene: TRBD2
J gene: TRBJ2-7
CDR3 protein: CAISDRLAGGISLEQYF
CDR3 DNA: TGTGCCATCAGTGATCGGCTAGCGGGGGGAATATCTCTGGAGCAGTACTTC

clone size: .
V gene: TRBV9
D gene: TRBD1
J gene: TRBJ1-6
CDR3 protein: CASSRDRANSPLHF
CDR3 DNA: TGTGCCAGCAGCCGGGACAGGGCTAATTCACCCCTCCACTTT

clone size: .
V gene: TRBV5-1
D gene: TRBD1
J gene: TRBJ2-7
CDR3 protein: CASSLKDRDYEQYF
CDR3 DNA: TGCGCCAGCAGCTTAAAAGACAGGGACTACGAGCAGTACTTC

clone size: .
V gene: TRBV29-1
D gene: .
J gene: TRBJ2-6
CDR3 protein: CSVVVRPGHLSGANVLTF
CDR3 DNA: TGCAGCGTTGTTGTACGACCGGGACACCTCTCTGGGGCCAACGTCCTGACTTTC

clone size: .
V gene: TRBV9
D gene: TRBD2
J gene: TRBJ2-5
CDR3 protein: CASSGAGVQETQYF
CDR3 DNA: TGTGCCAGCAGCGGGGCGGGGGTTCAAGAGACCCAGTACTTC

clone size: .
V gene: TRBV11-3
D gene: .
J gene: TRBJ2-2
CDR3 protein: CASSLVDPGELFF
CDR3 DNA: TGTGCCAGCAGCTTAGTAGATCCCGGGGAGCTGTTTTTT

clone size: few
V gene: TRBV27
D gene: .
J gene: TRBJ1-2
CDR3 protein: CASSLSGSGRGTF
CDR3 DNA: TGTGCCAGCAGTTTATCTGGGTCCGGGAGGGGGACCTTC

clone size: once
V gene: TRBV28
D gene: TRBD1
J gene: TRBJ2-7
CDR3 protein: CASRYRQGPTYEQYF
CDR3 DNA: TGTGCCAGCAGGTATAGACAGGGGCCTACCTACGAGCAGTACTTC

clone size: .
V gene: TRBV6-1
D gene: .
J gene: TRBJ2-2
CDR3 protein: CASSVDASNTGELFF
CDR3 DNA: TGTGCCAGCAGCGTAGATGCTTCGAACACCGGGGAGCTGTTTTTT

clone size: .
V gene: TRBV2
D gene: .
J gene: TRBJ1-2
CDR3 protein: CASSDWGRGKGYTF
CDR3 DNA: TGTGCCAGCAGTGACTGGGGAAGGGGGAAGGGCTACACCTTC

clone size: .
V gene: TRBV5-4
D gene: .
J gene: TRBJ2-7
CDR3 protein: CASSQRRGLNYEQYF
CDR3 DNA: TGTGCCAGCAGCCAACGGAGAGGCCTCAACTACGAGCAGTACTTC

clone size: .
V gene: TRBV6-5
D gene: TRBD1
J gene: TRBJ1-2
CDR3 protein: CASSYFPTGRDYGYTF
CDR3 DNA: TGTGCCAGCAGTTACTTCCCGACAGGGCGAGACTATGGCTACACCTTC

clone size: .
V gene: TRBV10-3
D gene: .
J gene: TRBJ2-1
CDR3 protein: CAINQEGGYNEQFF
CDR3 DNA: TGTGCCATCAACCAGGAGGGGGGGTACAATGAGCAGTTCTTC

clone size: .
V gene: TRBV10-3
D gene: TRBD1
J gene: TRBJ1-1
CDR3 protein: CAISGTGWISVLF
CDR3 DNA: TGTGCCATCAGTGGGACAGGCTGGATCTCGGTCCTCTTT

clone size: once
V gene: TRBV18
D gene: .
J gene: TRBJ2-1
CDR3 protein: CASSPGSNEQFF
CDR3 DNA: TGTGCCAGCTCACCAGGGTCCAATGAGCAGTTCTTC

clone size: .
V gene: TRBV12-5
D gene: TRBD1
J gene: TRBJ1-3
CDR3 protein: CASGLAGTERNTIYF
CDR3 DNA: TGTGCTAGTGGTTTGGCCGGGACAGAGAGAAACACCATATATTTT

clone size: .
V gene: TRBV7-2
D gene: .
J gene: TRBJ2-7
CDR3 protein: CASSFISGSTDSSYEQYF
CDR3 DNA: TGTGCCAGCAGCTTTATATCCGGTTCGACAGATAGCTCCTACGAGCAGTACTTC

clone size: .
V gene: TRBV28
D gene: .
J gene: TRBJ2-1
CDR3 protein: CASFPESYNEQFF
CDR3 DNA: TGTGCCAGCTTCCCGGAGTCCTACAATGAGCAGTTCTTC

clone size: .
V gene: TRBV12-5
D gene: .
J gene: TRBJ2-2
CDR3 protein: CASVLRAGTGELFF
CDR3 DNA: TGTGCTAGTGTATTGCGGGCGGGGACCGGGGAGCTGTTTTTT

clone size: .
V gene: TRBV10-2
D gene: .
J gene: TRBJ1-1
CDR3 protein: CASSEPGGSNTEAFF
CDR3 DNA: TGCGCCAGCAGTGAGCCGGGCGGATCGAACACTGAAGCTTTCTTT

clone size: .
V gene: TRBV10-3
D gene: TRBD2
J gene: TRBJ2-6
CDR3 protein: CAISRGGSGANVLTF
CDR3 DNA: TGTGCCATCAGTCGGGGGGGTAGTGGGGCCAACGTCCTGACTTTC

clone size: .
V gene: TRBV6-6
D gene: .
J gene: TRBJ1-1
CDR3 protein: CASSYSNGGNTEAFF
CDR3 DNA: TGTGCCAGCAGTTACTCGAACGGGGGGAACACTGAAGCTTTCTTT

clone size: .
V gene: TRBV10-3
D gene: TRBD2
J gene: TRBJ2-1
CDR3 protein: CAIMGAGGTNEQFF
CDR3 DNA: TGTGCCATCATGGGGGCGGGAGGGACCAATGAGCAGTTCTTC

clone size: .
V gene: TRBV28
D gene: .
J gene: TRBJ2-5
CDR3 protein: CASSPGPIFGAQYF
CDR3 DNA: TGTGCCAGCAGTCCGGGACCGATATTTGGAGCCCAGTACTTC

clone size: .
V gene: TRBV9
D gene: TRBD2
J gene: TRBJ2-7
CDR3 protein: CASSPGGGTNEQYF
CDR3 DNA: TGTGCCAGCAGCCCTGGGGGGGGAACCAACGAGCAGTACTTC

clone size: .
V gene: TRBV19
D gene: .
J gene: TRBJ2-5
CDR3 protein: CASSIEGSRETQYF
CDR3 DNA: TGTGCCAGTAGTATAGAGGGGAGCCGAGAGACCCAGTACTTC

clone size: .
V gene: TRBV7-2
D gene: .
J gene: TRBJ2-1
CDR3 protein: CASSLSGTSYNEQFF
CDR3 DNA: TGTGCCAGCAGCTTGTCCGGGACCTCCTACAATGAGCAGTTCTTC

clone size: .
V gene: TRBV19
D gene: .
J gene: TRBJ1-3
CDR3 protein: CASSKTGPRVHGNTIYF
CDR3 DNA: TGTGCCAGTAGCAAAACCGGCCCCAGGGTTCACGGAAACACCATATATTTT

clone size: .
V gene: TRBV12-5
D gene: .
J gene: TRBJ1-2
CDR3 protein: CASGFPRDLLPYGYTF
CDR3 DNA: TGTGCTAGTGGTTTCCCCCGGGACCTCCTCCCCTATGGCTACACCTTC

clone size: .
V gene: TRBV19
D gene: .
J gene: TRBJ2-1
CDR3 protein: CASSIAGLSYNEQFF
CDR3 DNA: TGTGCCAGTAGTATTGCGGGCCTCTCCTACAATGAGCAGTTCTTC

clone size: .
V gene: TRBV11-1
D gene: .
J gene: TRBJ2-1
CDR3 protein: CASSLARTIYNEQFF
CDR3 DNA: TGTGCCAGCAGCTTAGCCCGGACTATATACAATGAGCAGTTCTTC

clone size: once
V gene: TRBV11-3
D gene: .
J gene: TRBJ2-5
CDR3 protein: CASSLVYGETQYF
CDR3 DNA: TGTGCCAGCAGCTTAGTCTATGGAGAGACCCAGTACTTC

clone size: .
V gene: TRBV4-3
D gene: TRBD1
J gene: TRBJ2-6
CDR3 protein: CASSRTTGGGGANVLTF
CDR3 DNA: TGCGCCAGCTCGCGAACGACAGGGGGCGGGGGGGCCAACGTCCTGACTTTC

clone size: .
V gene: TRBV28
D gene: .
J gene: TRBJ2-7
CDR3 protein: CASSLNVEQYF
CDR3 DNA: TGTGCCAGCAGTTTAAATGTCGAGCAGTACTTC

clone size: .
V gene: TRBV11-2
D gene: TRBD1
J gene: TRBJ2-1
CDR3 protein: CASSLGTGSYNEQFF
CDR3 DNA: TGTGCCAGCAGCTTAGGGACAGGCTCCTACAATGAGCAGTTCTTC

clone size: .
V gene: TRBV18
D gene: .
J gene: TRBJ1-5
CDR3 protein: CASSPPGGADQPQHF
CDR3 DNA: TGTGCCAGCTCACCGCCGGGGGGGGCGGATCAGCCCCAGCATTTT

clone size: .
V gene: TRBV10-2
D gene: TRBD2
J gene: TRBJ2-7
CDR3 protein: CASSDGVAGGQYEQYF
CDR3 DNA: TGCGCCAGCAGTGACGGGGTAGCGGGAGGACAATACGAGCAGTACTTC

clone size: .
V gene: TRBV11-2
D gene: TRBD1
J gene: TRBJ2-7
CDR3 protein: CASSFPGQGTYEQYF
CDR3 DNA: TGTGCCAGCAGCTTCCCGGGACAGGGGACCTACGAGCAGTACTTC

clone size: few
V gene: TRBV9
D gene: TRBD2
J gene: TRBJ2-3
CDR3 protein: CASNERDDGTDTQYF
CDR3 DNA: TGTGCCAGCAACGAGCGGGACGATGGCACAGATACGCAGTATTTT

clone size: .
V gene: TRBV7-6
D gene: .
J gene: TRBJ2-2
CDR3 protein: CASSSDFGTGELFF
CDR3 DNA: TGTGCCAGCAGCTCCGATTTCGGGACCGGGGAGCTGTTTTTT

clone size: .
V gene: TRBV30
D gene: .
J gene: TRBJ1-4
CDR3 protein: CAWSGLSEKLFF
CDR3 DNA: TGTGCCTGGAGTGGGCTCAGTGAAAAACTGTTTTTT

clone size: once
V gene: TRBV28
D gene: .
J gene: TRBJ1-1
CDR3 protein: CASTSTTGEAFF
CDR3 DNA: TGTGCCAGCACTTCAACCACAGGTGAAGCTTTCTTT

clone size: few
V gene: TRBV19
D gene: .
J gene: TRBJ1-1
CDR3 protein: CASSILLGNTEAFF
CDR3 DNA: TGTGCCAGTAGTATACTTCTGGGGAACACTGAAGCTTTCTTT

clone size: .
V gene: TRBV11-2
D gene: .
J gene: TRBJ2-7
CDR3 protein: CASSSLTGRPGLYEQYF
CDR3 DNA: TGTGCCAGCAGCTCGTTGACAGGCCGCCCAGGCCTTTACGAGCAGTACTTC

clone size: .
V gene: TRBV5-1
D gene: .
J gene: TRBJ2-5
CDR3 protein: CASSFSPMETQYF
CDR3 DNA: TGCGCCAGCAGCTTCTCCCCAATGGAGACCCAGTACTTC

clone size: .
V gene: TRBV29-1
D gene: .
J gene: TRBJ2-1
CDR3 protein: CSVNDNEQFF
CDR3 DNA: TGCAGCGTTAACGACAATGAGCAGTTCTTC